This record covers a single T cell receptor beta chain. The target antigen is unknown. The naive CD8 subset, CD45RO-negative cells positively selected for CCR7, excluded terminally differentiated effector memory CD45RA+ cells. Free of recent acute infections or vaccinations, the donors were healthy HIV-negative adults. This sample is drawn from a study of shared clonotypes between healthy human individuals. CDR1 is MNHEY and CDR2 is SVGAGI in the germline V gene. The ends lost 6 bases at V and 4 bases at J; junction bases unmatched: 6. The CDR3 has 15 amino acids. Study results and caveats: Clonotypes not shared had lower generation probabilities than those common to all four donors.

Sequencing was at deep level. The method was immunoSEQ multiplex PCR; TCRdb's version includes in-frame clones alone and lacks a portion of them. The sample contains about 2.1 million clones, around 93% of which appear only once. This chain links TRBV6-5 with TRBJ2-1; 10 bases line up with TRBD2. The sample taken for sequencing was naive CD8+ T cells from PBMCs. This TCR was sampled from a man between 18 and 29 years old in good health. Some clones in this sample may be carry-over from other donors' samples. The CDR3 coding sequence is TGTGCCAGCAGCCTATCTAGCGGGGGTTACAATGAGCAGTTCTTC. Amino acids: CASSLSSGGYNEQFF.